Following are 2 T cell receptor beta chains from one sample sequenced in a study of CD8+ T cells in alopecia areata. Extracted RNA was reverse transcribed into cDNA, the sequencing template. TCRdb's copy holds only in-frame clones and misses some; the assay was immunoSEQ multiplex PCR. Of roughly 190,000 clones in the sample, 60% to 70% were seen once. As for treatment: oral pan-JAK inhibitor, 5-10 mg twice daily. Sequenced material: CD4+ T cells sorted from blood, taken at week 4, from a patient treated with tofacitinib. Every receptor here comes from a human donor with alopecia areata.

Only a few counts were recorded for this clone. Here the CDR3 reads CASRLGGSNQPQHF. For the CDR3, the DNA is TGTGCCAGCAGACTGGGGGGTAGCAATCAGCCCCAGCATTTT. The chain carries TRBV28 and TRBJ1-5; TRBD1 is a possible D gene (5 bases). V was shortened by 6 bases and J by 0 bases, with 9 bases between the two germline ends. The CDR3 sequence is 14 residues long. CDR1 MDHEN and CDR2 SYDVKM come from the germline V gene. Full variable domain (remainder filled in from reference TRBV28 and TRBJ1-5): DVKVTQSSRYLVKRTGEKVFLECVQDMDHENMFWYRQDPGLGLRLIYFSYDVKMKEKGDIPEGYSVSREKKERFSLILESASTNQTSMYLCASRLGGSNQPQHFGDGTRLSIL.

A few counts support this clone. The chain couples TRBV5-1 to TRBJ2-1; tentative D call: TRBD2 (5 bases). V was trimmed by 3 bases and J by 0 bases, leaving 13 bases between them. This CDR3 is 16 amino acids long. The V gene's germline CDR1 is SGHRS and CDR2 YFSETQ. This chain's CDR3 is CASSWNLGSSYNEQFF. The CDR3 bases are TGCGCCAGCAGCTGGAACCTAGGGAGCTCCTACAATGAGCAGTTCTTC.